The 22 T cell receptor beta chains below all came from one sample that was sequenced in a study of T cell responses to AZD1222 COVID-19 vaccine. Assay: immunoSEQ multiplex PCR; the TCRdb copy retains only in-frame clones and omits some. The sample carries roughly 120,000 clones, roughly 91% recorded once. The sample here was peripheral blood, taken on day 0 of AZD1222 vaccination. These receptors were obtained from an adult in good health.

The chain recombines TRBV5-6 with TRBJ2-7; the D gene is possibly TRBD2 (6 bases). The germline CDR1 and CDR2 sequences are SGHDT and YYEEEE. V dropped 4 bases and J dropped 6 bases, with 11 bases sitting between them. The CDR3 sequence is 12 residues long. The CDR3 reads CASSLAGFEQYF. The CDR3 DNA follows: TGTGCCAGCAGCCTGGCGGGGTTCGAGCAGTACTTC.

This clone was seen only a few times. V usage is TRBV7-2 and J usage is TRBJ1-5; D call uncertain. V was trimmed by 1 base and J by 5 bases, leaving 12 bases between them. The CDR3 is made up of 15 amino acids. Germline CDR1 reads SGHTA; CDR2 reads FQGNSA. DNA for the CDR3: TGTGCCAGCAGCTTAGATCATGCATCTCATCAGCCCCAGCATTTT. Translation gives CASSLDHASHQPQHF. Full variable domain (rest looked up from reference TRBV7-2 and TRBJ1-5): GAGVSQSPSNKVTEKGKDVELRCDPISGHTALYWYRQSLGQGLEFLIYFQGNSAPDKSGLPSDRFSAERTGGSVSTLTIQRTQQEDSAVYLCASSLDHASHQPQHFGDGTRLSIL.

This chain links TRBV24-1 with TRBJ2-1; 10 bases are a match to TRBD2. The length of the CDR3 is 15 residues. The germline V gene has CDR1 KGHDR and CDR2 SFDVKD. The V segment lost 9 bases and the J segment 7 bases; nucleotides outside the gene matches: 11. The CDR3 sequence is CATQAGIAGGNEQFF. The CDR3, as DNA: TGTGCCACCCAGGCGGGGATAGCGGGGGGTAATGAGCAGTTCTTC.

This chain links TRBV30 with TRBJ1-4; no firm D call. The CDR3 length is 13 residues. Trimming took 8 bases from V and 5 from J, leaving 15 bases between them. Germline loops: CDR1 GTSNPN, CDR2 SVGIG (reference sequence). This CDR3 is CAGKGGANEKLFF. DNA of the CDR3: TGTGCCGGCAAGGGTGGTGCCAATGAAAAACTGTTTTTT. The variable domain in full, completed from reference TRBV30 and TRBJ1-4, reads SQTIHQWPATLVQPVGSPLSLECTVEGTSNPNLYWYRQAAGRGLQLLFYSVGIGQISSEVPQNLSASRPQDRQFILSSKKLLLSDSGFYLCAGKGGANEKLFFGSGTQLSVL.

CDR3 DNA: TGTGCCAGCTCCCAAAGGGGACAGGGGGGGGAAAAACTGTTTTTT. Protein product: CASSQRGQGGEKLFF. The V and J genes are TRBV3-1 (or the pseudogene TRBV3-2) and TRBJ1-4, with 11 bases that match TRBD1. Unmatched junction bases numbered 10, after V lost 8 bases and J lost 8 bases. The CDR3 has 15 amino acids. The germline V gene has CDR1 LGHDT and CDR2 YNNKEL (reference sequence).

J is TRBJ2-7 and V is TRBV14; D may be TRBD1 (7 bases). The germline V gene has CDR1 SGHDN and CDR2 FVKESK. The ends were cut back, 3 bases at V and 7 bases at J, with 19 bases in the middle. The CDR3 contains 15 residues. The CDR3 protein is CASSHYRGLRGEQYF. The CDR3 DNA is TGTGCCAGCAGCCACTACAGGGGTTTACGGGGGGAGCAGTACTTC.

The chain recombines TRBV5-1 with TRBJ1-1, with D unclear. The V end was cut by 0 bases, the J end by 0 bases, with 6 bases between. Germline loops: CDR1 SGHRS, CDR2 YFSETQ. The CDR3 consists of 14 residues. The CDR3 coding sequence is TGCGCCAGCAGCTTGGAACGGATGAACACTGAAGCTTTCTTT. It translates to CASSLERMNTEAFF.

With regard to this clone: Other DNA variants within this sample encode the same CDR3. The chain has TRBV20-1 and TRBJ1-3; D ambiguous. CDR1 is DFQATT and CDR2 is SNEGSKA in the germline V gene (reference sequence). V was cut by 4 bases and J by 5 bases, with 6 bases left in between. The CDR3 extends over 11 amino acids. The CDR3 DNA sequence: TGCAGTGCTACAGACCGAAACACCATATATTTT. It is translated as CSATDRNTIYF.

This chain connects TRBV19 to TRBJ1-1, with D tentatively TRBD1 (5 bases). There are 14 residues in the CDR3. Germline CDR1 LNHDA, CDR2 SQIVND (reference sequence). V was pared by 10 bases and J by 3 bases, with 18 bases between. CDR3 region: CATNGGMGDTEAFF. CDR3 in DNA: TGTGCCACTAACGGGGGGATGGGGGACACTGAAGCTTTCTTT. Supplemented by reference TRBV19 and TRBJ1-1, the full variable domain reads DGGITQSPKYLFRKEGQNVTLSCEQNLNHDAMYWYRQDPGQGLRLIYYSQIVNDFQKGDIAEGYSVSREKKESFPLTVTSAQKNPTAFYLCATNGGMGDTEAFFGQGTRLTVV.

The chain employs TRBV6-5 and TRBJ1-6, with D possibly matching TRBD1 (6 bases). V was shortened by 7 bases and J by 10 bases, with 17 bases between the two germline ends. CDR3 length: 14 residues. Germline CDR1 reads MNHEY; CDR2 reads SVGAGI. The DNA of the CDR3 is TGTGCCAGCACCACGAACACAGGGAACTCACCCCTCCACTTT. This translates into CASTTNTGNSPLHF.

V and J are TRBV19 and TRBJ1-1; a weak D match, TRBD1 (6 bases). The CDR3 runs to 13 residues. The germline CDR1 and CDR2 sequences are LNHDA and SQIVND (reference sequence). V was pared by 5 bases and J by 4 bases, with 11 bases between. The CDR3 nucleotides read TGTGCCAGTAGTTCTACAGGGAGCACTGAAGCTTTCTTT. Its translation is CASSSTGSTEAFF.

A few counts support this clone. V gene TRBV19 combines with J gene TRBJ1-2; 8 bases are a match to TRBD1. The CDR3 is made up of 14 amino acids. Per germline, CDR1 LNHDA and CDR2 SQIVND (reference sequence). Unmatched junction bases numbered 4, after V lost 3 bases and J lost 4 bases. CDR3 amino acids: CASSIGTGGYGYTF. DNA of the CDR3: TGTGCCAGTAGTATTGGTACAGGGGGCTATGGCTACACCTTC.

The V and J genes are TRBV6-5 and TRBJ1-5; D gene uncertain. Trimming pared 2 bases from V and 5 bases from J, leaving 7 bases between. CDR3 length equals 13 residues. CDR1 is MNHEY, CDR2 SVGAGI, per germline. In nucleotides, the CDR3 is TGTGCCAGCAGTTACAGGGAGCATCAGCCCCAGCATTTT. It translates to CASSYREHQPQHF.

This sequence joins TRBV11-1 and TRBJ2-7; 11 bases match TRBD1. J was trimmed by 6 bases and V by 4 bases; bases with no gene match: 11. CDR3 length: 16 residues. Germline V gene lookup returns CDR1 SGHAT and CDR2 FQDESV (reference sequence). In DNA, the CDR3 is TGTGCCAGCAGCTATCCCTCCGGGACAGGGGGGGCCGAGCAGTACTTC. Its translation is CASSYPSGTGGAEQYF.

This chain joins TRBV12-3 or TRBV12-4 and TRBJ2-3; D is undetermined. Trimming cost V 5 bases and J 0 bases, with 3 bases left between them. The CDR3 has 12 amino acids. The CDR3 DNA follows: TGTGCCAGCAGTCCTAGCACAGATACGCAGTATTTT. Translated: CASSPSTDTQYF.

The genes are TRBV10-3 and TRBJ1-1, with no clear D. This CDR3 has 11 residues. In germline, CDR1 is ENHRY, CDR2 SYGVKD. The germline V and J ends were trimmed by 10 bases and 3 bases, with 9 bases remaining between them. The CDR3, as DNA: TGTGCCACCAAACTGGACACTGAAGCTTTCTTT. This codes for CATKLDTEAFF.

J is TRBJ2-1 and V is TRBV2, with TRBD1 identical over 7 bases. Germline V gene data show CDR1 as SNHLY and CDR2 as FYNNEI. The V and J ends lost 5 bases and 6 bases, in that order; junction bases with no gene match: 10. This CDR3 is 15 amino acids long. CDR3: CASSYDRARSNEQFF. Here the CDR3 DNA reads TGTGCCAGCAGTTATGACAGGGCTCGTAGCAATGAGCAGTTCTTC.

The genes are TRBV6-5 and TRBJ1-2, with 7 bases identical to TRBD1. J lost 5 bases, V lost 8 bases, and 11 bases had no gene match. The CDR3 contains 14 residues. Germline CDR1 reads MNHEY; CDR2 reads SVGAGI. CDR3 loop: CASSFYQGEYGYTF. The CDR3 DNA is TGTGCCAGCTCCTTTTACCAGGGGGAATATGGCTACACCTTC.

V gene TRBV5-4 combines with J gene TRBJ2-1; maybe TRBD2 (6 bases). Germline loops: CDR1 SGHNT, CDR2 YYREEE (reference sequence). Between the trimmed V and J ends, which lost 7 bases and 5 bases, there was a span of 19 bases. CDR3 size: 15 residues. The CDR3 loop reads CASHDITGGDNEQFF. The CDR3 nucleotides read TGTGCCAGCCACGACATTACCGGGGGAGACAATGAGCAGTTCTTC.

The chain carries TRBV3-1 (or the pseudogene TRBV3-2) and TRBJ2-2, with D perhaps given as TRBD1 or TRBD2 (5 bases each). CDR1 and CDR2 (germline): LGHDT, YNNKEL (reference sequence). The ends were cut back, 0 bases at V and 5 bases at J, with 7 bases in the middle. The CDR3 has 14 amino acids. CDR3 in DNA: TGTGCCAGCAGCCAAGAATGGGGGACCGGGGAGCTGTTTTTT. Translated, it gives CASSQEWGTGELFF.

The chain joins TRBV14 to TRBJ2-5; D unclear. The CDR3 consists of 13 residues. V was pared by 4 bases and J by 5 bases, with 11 bases between. Per germline, CDR1 SGHDN and CDR2 FVKESK. CDR3: CASSPAGRETQYF. Written as DNA, the CDR3 is TGTGCCAGCAGCCCGGCAGGCCGGGAGACCCAGTACTTC.

The chain is built from TRBV14 and TRBJ2-3; D unresolved. The ends were cut back, 3 bases at V and 8 bases at J, with 12 bases in the middle. CDR1 and CDR2 from the germline V gene are SGHDN and FVKESK. CDR3 length: 13 residues. CDR3 sequence: CASSHSGRSTQYF. In DNA form, the CDR3 reads TGTGCCAGCAGCCATTCCGGTCGTAGTACGCAGTATTTT.